The 30 T cell receptor beta chains below come from one sample, sequenced in a study of blood T cell repertoires in COVID-19. The table came from immunoSEQ multiplex PCR; TCRdb's copy has only in-frame clones and leaves some out. The sample shows around 190,000 clones, more than 85% of them seen only once. The source material was peripheral blood. The source of these receptors is a man between 25 and 39 years old with acute or convalescent COVID-19.

The V call is TRBV29-1, the J call TRBJ2-1; D may be TRBD2 (7 bases). Trimming took 4 bases from V and 5 from J, leaving 15 bases between them. The CDR3 extends over 14 amino acids. Germline V CDR1 and CDR2: SQVTM, ANQGSEA. CDR3 region: CSVGGGGVHNEQFF. The CDR3 nucleotides are TGCAGCGTTGGTGGCGGGGGCGTCCACAATGAGCAGTTCTTC.

The V gene is TRBV4-1, the J gene TRBJ1-2, with D uncertain. The CDR3 is 17 amino acids. V was cut by 1 base and J by 8 bases, with 23 bases left in between. The germline gives CDR1 MGHRA, CDR2 YSYEKL. This chain's CDR3 is CASSQAREVPDPLGYTF. The CDR3 region has the DNA TGCGCCAGCAGCCAAGCCCGTGAGGTTCCTGATCCTCTAGGCTACACCTTC.

This chain joins TRBV24-1 and TRBJ2-1; 12 bases line up with TRBD1. This CDR3 has 15 amino acids. Germline loops: CDR1 KGHDR, CDR2 SFDVKD. The V gene end was trimmed by 5 bases and the J gene end by 9 bases; junction bases not matched to a gene: 7. The CDR3 here is CATSGRGQGAGEQFF. Written as DNA, the CDR3 is TGTGCCACCAGTGGGAGGGGACAGGGGGCCGGTGAGCAGTTCTTC.

The J gene is TRBJ2-3, the V gene TRBV9; 9 bases agree with TRBD2. CDR3 length: 16 amino acids. Germline CDR1 reads SGDLS; CDR2 reads YYNGEE. V lost 0 bases and J lost 1; bases outside the gene matches: 3. This chain's CDR3 is CASSVAIAGGTDTQYF. The CDR3 nucleotides read TGTGCCAGCAGCGTAGCAATAGCGGGGGGCACAGATACGCAGTATTTT.

This clone was detected only once. The chain combines TRBV5-1 with TRBJ2-2, with D perhaps TRBD2 (5 bases). The CDR3 runs 16 residues. Germline lookup yields CDR1 SGHRS and CDR2 YFSETQ. V gave up 0 bases and J gave up 4 bases, with 13 bases separating them. The CDR3 DNA is TGCGCCAGCAGCTTGGAAGTGGGAGTGGGCACCGGGGAGCTGTTTTTT. Protein sequence: CASSLEVGVGTGELFF.

V and J are TRBV5-1 and TRBJ1-1; possibly TRBD1 for D (6 bases). In germline, CDR1 is SGHRS, CDR2 YFSETQ. CDR3 length: 17 amino acids. V lost 4 bases and J lost 0, with 19 bases in between. CDR3 coding DNA: TGCGCCAGCAGCCGAACCGAAAAGGGACATATGAACACTGAAGCTTTCTTT. This encodes CASSRTEKGHMNTEAFF.

V is TRBV7-9 and J is TRBJ2-4, with 7 nucleotides matching TRBD1. Germline V CDR1 and CDR2: SEHNR, FQNEAQ (reference sequence). J lost 7 bases, V lost 10 bases, and 10 bases had no gene match. This CDR3 is built from 13 residues. The CDR3 reads CAIRQGAGNIQYF. The CDR3 region has the DNA TGTGCCATTAGACAGGGAGCCGGGAACATTCAGTACTTC.

The chain employs TRBV19 and TRBJ2-1; a possible D gene is TRBD1 (5 bases). The ends were cut back, 1 base at V and 9 bases at J, with 10 bases in the middle. The CDR3 loop spans 13 amino acids. CDR1 and CDR2 (germline): LNHDA, SQIVND (reference sequence). The CDR3 DNA reads as TGTGCCAGTAGTATAGCGCGACAGCGTGAGCAGTTCTTC. This codes for CASSIARQREQFF. Filled out from reference TRBV19 and TRBJ2-1, the complete variable domain reads DGGITQSPKYLFRKEGQNVTLSCEQNLNHDAMYWYRQDPGQGLRLIYYSQIVNDFQKGDIAEGYSVSREKKESFPLTVTSAQKNPTAFYLCASSIARQREQFFGPGTRLTVL.

The chain carries TRBV18 and TRBJ1-1; 7 bases agree with TRBD1. With 6 bases clipped from V and 10 bases from J, the junction kept 8 bases outside the gene matches. There are 12 residues in the CDR3. Germline CDR1 KGHSH, CDR2 LQKENI. CDR3 sequence (DNA): TGTGCCAGCTCCACCGACAGGGACAGAGCTTTCTTT. It encodes CASSTDRDRAFF. Filled out from reference TRBV18 and TRBJ1-1, the complete variable domain reads NAGVMQNPRHLVRRRGQEARLRCSPMKGHSHVYWYRQLPEEGLKFMVYLQKENIIDESGMPKERFSAEFPKEGPSILRIQQVVRGDSAAYFCASSTDRDRAFFGQGTRLTVV.

This clone was detected only a few times. This chain uses TRBV28 with TRBJ1-2; 7 bases are a match to TRBD1. This CDR3 comprises 12 residues. Germline V lookup: CDR1 MDHEN, CDR2 SYDVKM. J gave up 6 bases and V 6 bases, and 4 bases lay outside the gene matches. In DNA form, the CDR3 reads TGTGCCAGCAGCAGGGGGTGGGATGGCTACACCTTC. Its translation is CASSRGWDGYTF.

This chain joins TRBV13 and TRBJ2-5, with D perhaps matching TRBD2 (7 bases). The germline V and J ends were trimmed by 2 bases and 4 bases, with 11 bases remaining between them. The germline V gene encodes CDR1 PRHDT and CDR2 FYEKMQ (reference sequence). The CDR3 is 14 amino acids. In DNA form, the CDR3 reads TGTGCCAGCAGCTTAAATGGGGGGGCAGAGACCCAGTACTTC. It yields the protein CASSLNGGAETQYF.

The V call is TRBV5-1, the J call TRBJ2-7, with 8 nucleotides matching TRBD1. Germline values: CDR1 SGHRS, CDR2 YFSETQ. This CDR3 has 15 residues. The V segment lost 1 base and the J segment 0 bases; nucleotides outside the gene matches: 3. For the CDR3, the DNA is TGCGCCAGCAGCTTGACAGGGGGAAGCTCCTACGAGCAGTACTTC. It is translated as CASSLTGGSSYEQYF.

The rearrangement links TRBV19 to TRBJ1-5, with 8 bases identical to TRBD1. With V trimmed by 4 bases and J by 10 bases, 12 bases remained unmatched. Germline loops: CDR1 LNHDA, CDR2 SQIVND (reference sequence). The CDR3 is 15 amino acids. The CDR3 loop is CASSKGFTGGNPQHF. CDR3 DNA: TGTGCCAGTAGTAAGGGATTTACAGGGGGAAACCCCCAGCATTTT.

This clone was detected once. The V gene is TRBV5-1, the J gene TRBJ2-3; 11 positions match TRBD2. Looked up from germline, CDR1 is SGHRS and CDR2 is YFSETQ. The CDR3 is 17 amino acids. V shed 0 bases and J 2 bases; nucleotides not matched to a gene: 5. CDR3 residues: CASSLAGTSGLTDTQYF. Written as DNA, the CDR3 is TGCGCCAGCAGCTTGGCGGGGACTAGCGGTCTCACAGATACGCAGTATTTT. Supplemented by reference TRBV5-1 and TRBJ2-3, the full variable domain reads KAGVTQTPRYLIKTRGQQVTLSCSPISGHRSVSWYQQTPGQGLQFLFEYFSETQRNKGNFPGRFSGRQFSNSRSEMNVSTLELGDSALYLCASSLAGTSGLTDTQYFGPGTRLTVL.

The V call is TRBV19, the J call TRBJ2-1, with D perhaps matching TRBD1 (6 bases). V lost 4 bases and J 15 bases, leaving 16 bases between the germline ends. CDR1 and CDR2 (germline): LNHDA, SQIVND (reference sequence). The CDR3 runs 12 residues. This CDR3 is CASSTLQGPTFF. The DNA of the CDR3 is TGTGCCAGTAGTACATTACAGGGTCCCACGTTCTTC.

This clone was found once. The rearrangement joins TRBV4-1 to TRBJ2-7; weak D call: TRBD2 (5 bases). The CDR3 totals 15 residues. Trimming removed 2 bases from V and 3 bases from J, with 14 bases in between. In germline, CDR1 is MGHRA, CDR2 YSYEKL. CDR3 amino acids: CASSQSWGDNYEQYF. The DNA of the CDR3 is TGCGCCAGCAGCCAATCTTGGGGAGACAACTACGAGCAGTACTTC.

The chain uses TRBV6-5 and TRBJ2-7, with 7 bases identical to TRBD1. The length of the CDR3 is 15 residues. Unmatched junction bases numbered 10, after V lost 6 bases and J lost 2 bases. CDR1 MNHEY and CDR2 SVGAGI come from the germline V gene. CDR3 DNA sequence: TGTGCCAGCAGGTCGGACAGGTCGGTGGCCTACGAGCAGTACTTC. It translates to CASRSDRSVAYEQYF.

Only one count was recorded for this clone. The rearrangement links TRBV30 to TRBJ2-5; D is uncertain. The CDR3 extends over 11 amino acids. Germline CDR1 and CDR2: GTSNPN and SVGIG (reference sequence). Trimming removed 1 base from V and 11 bases from J, with 11 bases in between. CDR3 DNA sequence: TGTGCCTGGAGTGATATTACTTCACAGTACTTC. It encodes CAWSDITSQYF. The full variable domain, in which reference TRBV30 and TRBJ2-5 provide the parts outside the CDR3, is SQTIHQWPATLVQPVGSPLSLECTVEGTSNPNLYWYRQAAGRGLQLLFYSVGIGQISSEVPQNLSASRPQDRQFILSSKKLLLSDSGFYLCAWSDITSQYFGPGTRLLVL.

Many counts were recorded for this clone. The V and J genes are TRBV9 and TRBJ2-5; 7 bases match TRBD2. There are 15 residues in the CDR3. Germline V gene lookup returns CDR1 SGDLS and CDR2 YYNGEE. The V gene end was trimmed by 3 bases and the J gene end by 3 bases; junction bases not matched to a gene: 8. In nucleotides, the CDR3 is TGTGCCAGCAGCGGAAATTTCCGGGGGGAAGAGACCCAGTACTTC. It encodes CASSGNFRGEETQYF.

Here the CDR3 reads CASSEAGRANNSPLHF. The CDR3 DNA reads as TGTGCCAGCAGTGAAGCTGGCAGGGCGAATAATTCACCCCTCCACTTT. V usage is TRBV6-1 and J usage is TRBJ1-6; tentatively, D is TRBD1 (5 bases). This CDR3 has 16 residues. Trimming left V 0 bases short and J 5 bases short, with 11 bases between. Germline-derived CDR1 and CDR2 are MNHNS and SASEGT.

The chain employs TRBV7-2 and TRBJ1-5; D gene ambiguous. Trimming removed 2 bases from V and 2 bases from J, with 7 bases in between. Germline values: CDR1 SGHTA, CDR2 FQGNSA. This CDR3 contains 14 residues. This chain's CDR3 is CASSLKPGNQPQHF. In nucleotides, the CDR3 is TGTGCCAGCAGCTTAAAGCCGGGCAATCAGCCCCAGCATTTT.

The V call is TRBV3-1 (or the pseudogene TRBV3-2), the J call TRBJ2-1, with 9 nucleotides matching TRBD1. J was trimmed by 4 bases and V by 6 bases; bases with no gene match: 7. The CDR3 is made up of 15 amino acids. Germline V lookup: CDR1 LGHDT, CDR2 YNNKEL (reference sequence). CDR3 bases: TGTGCCAGCAGTCTAGGGACAGGGTCATACAATGAGCAGTTCTTC. This codes for CASSLGTGSYNEQFF.

This chain links TRBV10-1 with TRBJ2-3, with a weak D call TRBD2 (5 bases). Trimming shortened V by 1 base and J by 3 bases, and 11 bases separated the two germline ends. The CDR3 is 15 amino acids. The germline gives CDR1 WNHNN, CDR2 SYGVQD (reference sequence). CDR3 residues: CASSEYGGGTDTQYF. CDR3 coding DNA: TGCGCCAGCAGTGAGTATGGCGGAGGTACAGATACGCAGTATTTT.

The V call is TRBV5-5, the J call TRBJ1-1, with a possible D match to TRBD1 (6 bases). Trimming took off 2 bases at V and 11 bases at J, with 16 bases between the two ends. The CDR3 spans 13 residues. The V gene's germline CDR1 is SGHKS and CDR2 YYEKEE (reference sequence). The chain's CDR3 is CASSLNRVSDAFF. Written as DNA, the CDR3 is TGTGCCAGCAGCTTAAACAGGGTATCAGACGCTTTCTTT.

The chain uses TRBV9 and TRBJ2-1, with D possibly being TRBD2 (6 bases). Germline CDR1 is SGDLS and CDR2 is YYNGEE. This CDR3 comprises 20 residues. Trimming shortened V by 4 bases and J by 0 bases, and 26 bases separated the two germline ends. The CDR3 loop is CASSRRPPTSWGSSYNEQFF. The DNA of the CDR3 is TGTGCCAGCAGCCGAAGACCCCCCACTAGCTGGGGAAGCTCCTACAATGAGCAGTTCTTC. The full variable domain, with the rest looked up from reference TRBV9 and TRBJ2-1, is DSGVTQTPKHLITATGQRVTLRCSPRSGDLSVYWYQQSLDQGLQFLIQYYNGEERAKGNILERFSAQQFPDLHSELNLSSLELGDSALYFCASSRRPPTSWGSSYNEQFFGPGTRLTVL.

This chain joins TRBV18 and TRBJ2-6; D is unresolved. Per germline, CDR1 KGHSH and CDR2 LQKENI. CDR3 length equals 18 residues. V lost 3 bases to trimming and J lost 0 bases, with 15 bases between them. The CDR3 loop reads CASSPRTIPRSGANVLTF. The CDR3 DNA reads TGTGCCAGCTCACCCCGAACCATTCCGCGCTCTGGGGCCAACGTCCTGACTTTC.

This chain joins TRBV7-9 and TRBJ1-2, with TRBD1 matching over 7 bases. V lost 5 bases and J lost 6; bases outside the gene matches: 9. Germline CDR1 SEHNR, CDR2 FQNEAQ (reference sequence). The CDR3 extends over 14 amino acids. CDR3 DNA sequence: TGTGCCAGCAGCATCCGACAGGGATTGAATGGCTACACCTTC. Its protein product is CASSIRQGLNGYTF.

This sequence joins TRBV18 and TRBJ2-2, with D possibly matching TRBD1 (6 bases). V gave up 4 bases and J gave up 0 bases, with 12 bases separating them. Germline V gene sequence: CDR1 KGHSH, CDR2 LQKENI. There are 16 residues in the CDR3. DNA of the CDR3: TGTGCCAGCTCACTTTGGGGGCTAGCGAACACCGGGGAGCTGTTTTTT. The encoded protein is CASSLWGLANTGELFF.

The V call is TRBV6-2 or TRBV6-3, the J call TRBJ1-5; TRBD1 matches at 7 bases. The CDR3 is 15 residues long. The V gene's germline CDR1 is MNHEY and CDR2 SVGEGT. V lost 5 bases, J lost 3 bases, and 7 bases stayed unmatched. In DNA, the CDR3 is TGTGCCAGCAGTCAACAGGGGTCGAACAATCAGCCCCAGCATTTT. Its translation is CASSQQGSNNQPQHF.

This clone was seen only a few times. The rearrangement joins TRBV12-5 to TRBJ1-3, with D maybe TRBD1 (5 bases). V was pared by 5 bases and J by 4 bases, with 12 bases between. The CDR3 has 14 residues. Looked up from germline, CDR1 is LGHNT and CDR2 is FRNRAP. In DNA, the CDR3 is TGTGCTAGTGGTCAGGGTGCACCAGGAAACACCATATATTTT. Protein sequence: CASGQGAPGNTIYF.